Here is one T cell receptor beta chain with its context. What it recognizes is unknown. No infections or other immune events were documented during collection. The sample belongs to a study of identifying expanded T cells in peripheral blood. The CDR3 sequence is 15 residues long. Looked up from germline, CDR1 is SEHNR and CDR2 is FQNEAQ (reference sequence). Assay used: immunoSEQ multiplex PCR; TCRdb lists only in-frame clones, some missing. The data hold 120,000 or so clones, with approximately 84% observed a single time. Study observations and caveats: Roughly 1.2 clones differed between technical replicates, versus around 15 and 19 over time. Variance in clone template counts between approximately 2-week samples significantly increased with total template count across all healthy donors.

The receptor comes from a person aged 18 to 75 in good health. The material sequenced was blood. The chain recombines TRBV7-9 with TRBJ2-5; 11 nucleotides agree with TRBD1. The DNA end favors TRBJ2-7, so the J call may be wrong. CDR3 in amino acids: CASRLGQGEGYEQYF. For the CDR3, the DNA is TGTGCCAGCAGACTGGGACAGGGGGAGGGTTACGAGCAGTACTTC.